Listed here are 27 T cell receptor beta chains from one sample, sequenced in a study of response to subunit inactivated influenza vaccine. In TCRdb, the RT-PCR reads were re-called with MiXCR into one record per CDR3 protein. The table shows about 650,000 distinct CDR3 sequences, with around 15% occurring only once. Sequenced material: PBMCs from blood, taken 14 to 15 days before vaccination. Source of these receptors: a man aged 50 to 60 who received an inactivated influenza vaccine.

The chain uses TRBV2 and TRBJ2-5; the match to TRBD2 covers 11 bases. The CDR3 runs 18 residues. With 8 bases clipped from V and 3 bases from J, the junction kept 17 bases outside the gene matches. Germline values: CDR1 SNHLY, CDR2 FYNNEI. CDR3 in DNA: TGTGCCAGCGAATGGCCCCGGGTTCGACTAGCGGGGAAAGAGACCCAGTACTTC. It translates to CASEWPRVRLAGKETQYF. Variable domain in full (rest from reference TRBV2 and TRBJ2-5): EPEVTQTPSHQVTQMGQEVILRCVPISNHLYFYWYRQILGQKVEFLVSFYNNEISEKSEIFDDQFSVERPDGSNFTLKIRSTKLEDSAMYFCASEWPRVRLAGKETQYFGPGTRLLVL.

The V and J genes are TRBV24-1 and TRBJ2-7; D unresolved. The CDR3 extends over 14 amino acids. The V gene's germline CDR1 is KGHDR and CDR2 SFDVKD. The V gene lost 2 bases and the J gene lost 7 bases, with 14 bases spanning the gap. The CDR3 region has the DNA TGTGCCACCAGTGATTGGGCCAGACCCTGGGAGCAGTACTTC. Amino acids: CATSDWARPWEQYF.

This clonotype has a handful of counts. The CDR3 protein is CAISEWGQVKNEQYF. CDR3 in DNA: TGTGCCATCAGTGAGTGGGGACAGGTAAAAAACGAGCAGTACTTC. The chain employs TRBV10-3 and TRBJ2-7; TRBD1 matches at 8 bases. Per the germline V gene, CDR1 is ENHRY and CDR2 is SYGVKD. V gave up 1 base and J gave up 5 bases; unmatched junction bases: 7. The CDR3 is made up of 15 amino acids.

The V call is TRBV7-2, the J call TRBJ2-2; 8 bases align to TRBD1. With V trimmed by 5 bases and J by 7 bases, 6 bases remained unmatched. CDR1 SGHTA and CDR2 FQGNSA come from the germline V gene. CDR3 size: 14 residues. CDR3 in DNA: TGTGCCAGCAGCCGCAGACAGGGGTACGGGGAGCTGTTTTTT. Translated: CASSRRQGYGELFF.

This clonotype was counted a few times. V usage is TRBV12-3 or TRBV12-4 and J usage is TRBJ2-1; no clear D. This CDR3 comprises 14 residues. V was pared by 7 bases and J by 1 base, with 11 bases between. The CDR3, as DNA: TGTGCCAGCAAACGACCCGGATCCTACAATGAGCAGTTCTTC. Translation gives CASKRPGSYNEQFF.

This clonotype was seen a handful of times. V and J are TRBV25-1 and TRBJ2-6; no clear D. This CDR3 is 15 amino acids long. CDR1 and CDR2 from the germline V gene are MGHDK and SYGVNS. Trimming stripped 3 bases from V and 0 bases from J, with 6 bases between. CDR3 nucleotide sequence: TGTGCCAGCAGTGACCTGAGCTCTGGGGCCAACGTCCTGACTTTC. Its protein is CASSDLSSGANVLTF.

V is TRBV29-1 and J is TRBJ2-1, with a weak D call TRBD1 (6 bases). CDR3 length equals 11 residues. CDR1 is SQVTM, CDR2 ANQGSEA, per germline. Trimming stripped 7 bases from V and 10 bases from J, with 14 bases between. CDR3: CSGVRGNEQFF. In nucleotides, the CDR3 is TGCAGCGGGGTGAGGGGGAACGAGCAGTTCTTC.

The chain links TRBV11-2 to TRBJ2-3, with D unclear. This CDR3 is built from 12 residues. The V gene lost 6 bases and the J gene lost 6 bases, with 10 bases spanning the gap. Germline CDR1 SGHAT, CDR2 FQNNGV. The CDR3 nucleotides read TGTGCCAGCAGTTTGCTCATTGATACGCAGTATTTT. Protein: CASSLLIDTQYF. The whole variable domain, filled in from reference TRBV11-2 and TRBJ2-3, reads EAGVAQSPRYKIIEKRQSVAFWCNPISGHATLYWYQQILGQGPKLLIQFQNNGVVDDSQLPKDRFSAERLKGVDSTLKIQPAKLEDSAVYLCASSLLIDTQYFGPGTRLTVL.

The rearrangement joins TRBV7-6 to TRBJ2-1, with a tentative D call TRBD1 (6 bases). The CDR3 runs to 13 residues. CDR1 and CDR2 from the germline V gene are SGHVS and FNYEAQ. V lost 5 bases to trimming and J lost 8 bases, with 13 bases between them. CDR3 sequence reads: CASSAAQGYEQFF. In DNA form, the CDR3 reads TGTGCCAGCAGCGCGGCCCAGGGGTATGAGCAGTTCTTC.

The rearrangement links TRBV16 to TRBJ2-7, with TRBD1 matching over 8 bases. CDR3 length: 15 amino acids. J gave up 1 base and V 4 bases, and 6 bases lay outside the gene matches. CDR1 is KGHSY, CDR2 FQNENV, per germline. CDR3 DNA: TGTGCCAGCAGCCCCGCGGACAGGGCATCCTACGAGCAGTACTTC. Residues: CASSPADRASYEQYF. Full variable domain (missing parts from reference TRBV16 and TRBJ2-7): GEEVAQTPKHLVRGEGQKAKLYCAPIKGHSYVFWYQQVLKNEFKFLISFQNENVFDETGMPKERFSAKCLPNSPCSLEIQATKLEDSAVYFCASSPADRASYEQYFGPGTRLTVT.

Comments on this clonotype: Germline is not matched at one junction end, which may reflect a read error. This rearrangement joins TRBV12-3 or TRBV12-4 to TRBJ2-7, with unresolved D. The CDR3 consists of 12 residues. The CDR3 region is CASSLLGSPPNF. The DNA of the CDR3 is TGTGCCAGCAGTTTACTGGGGTCGCCGCCCAACTTC.

This clonotype occurred a few times. V gene TRBV29-1 combines with J gene TRBJ1-5; D might be TRBD1 (6 bases). Germline V gene lookup returns CDR1 SQVTM and CDR2 ANQGSEA. Trimming took 7 bases from V and 7 from J, leaving 17 bases between them. This CDR3 is 13 amino acids long. The CDR3 region has the DNA TGCAGCGCTAAAATACAGGGTTCCCAGCCCCAGCATTTT. This codes for CSAKIQGSQPQHF.

The chain links TRBV10-3 to TRBJ1-4, with TRBD1 identical over 8 bases. This CDR3 is built from 13 residues. Per germline, CDR1 ENHRY and CDR2 SYGVKD. With 6 bases clipped from V and 6 bases from J, the junction kept 3 bases outside the gene matches. The DNA for the CDR3 is TGTGCCATCAGGGACAGGGAGGATGAAAAACTGTTTTTT. Its translation is CAIRDREDEKLFF.

This clonotype has a count of ten or more. The chain combines TRBV28 with TRBJ2-1; the match to TRBD1 covers 8 bases. The V gene end was trimmed by 3 bases and the J gene end by 5 bases; junction bases not matched to a gene: 12. This CDR3 has 17 residues. The germline gives CDR1 MDHEN, CDR2 SYDVKM. The CDR3 protein is CASSFNGGTGFDNEQFF. In DNA, the CDR3 is TGTGCCAGCAGTTTTAATGGGGGGACAGGCTTCGACAATGAGCAGTTCTTC.

In this sample, this clonotype turned up a few times. The chain recombines TRBV18 with TRBJ2-7, with 9 bases fitting TRBD2. Trimming cost V 3 bases and J 3 bases; bases outside gene matches: 6. The V gene's germline CDR1 is KGHSH and CDR2 LQKENI. The CDR3 spans 15 residues. Written as DNA, the CDR3 is TGTGCCAGCTCACCCCGCGGGACTAGCAGCTACGAGCAGTACTTC. This sequence encodes CASSPRGTSSYEQYF.

The chain employs TRBV4-1 and TRBJ1-1; TRBD1 is a possible D gene (6 bases). CDR1 MGHRA and CDR2 YSYEKL come from the germline V gene. The ends were cut back, 2 bases at V and 6 bases at J, with 13 bases in the middle. The CDR3 length is 14 residues. The CDR3, as DNA: TGCGCCAGCAGCCAACCCCGGAGGGGGGCTGAAGCTTTCTTT. This encodes CASSQPRRGAEAFF.

This chain links TRBV30 with TRBJ2-3, with 8 bases aligning to TRBD2. This CDR3 is 15 amino acids long. Germline V gives CDR1 GTSNPN, CDR2 SVGIG (reference sequence). Trimming took 0 bases from V and 6 from J; bases not matched to a gene: 8. CDR3 residues: CAWSVLSGRPDTQYF. In nucleotides, the CDR3 is TGTGCCTGGAGTGTACTGAGCGGGAGACCGGATACGCAGTATTTT.

This clonotype appeared a few times. The gene calls are TRBV20-1 and TRBJ2-7, with D perhaps matching TRBD1 (6 bases). The germline V gene has CDR1 DFQATT and CDR2 SNEGSKA (reference sequence). The V end lost 4 bases, the J end lost 3 bases, and 10 bases lay between the germline ends. This CDR3 has 12 residues. The CDR3 is CSAIGRGYEQYF. CDR3 DNA sequence: TGCAGTGCTATCGGCAGGGGCTACGAGCAGTACTTC.

The chain employs TRBV12-5 and TRBJ1-1; 10 positions match TRBD1. The CDR3 is 14 amino acids. V shed 5 bases and J 4 bases; nucleotides not matched to a gene: 4. Germline CDR1 and CDR2: LGHNT and FRNRAP. Here the CDR3 DNA reads TGTGCTAGTGGTATCGGACAGGGGGTCACTGAAGCTTTCTTT. The encoded protein is CASGIGQGVTEAFF.

This clonotype was picked up a small number of times. The chain employs TRBV4-3 and TRBJ2-7; a weak D match, TRBD2 (6 bases). V was cut by 0 bases and J by 6 bases, with 12 bases left in between. Germline values: CDR1 LGHNA, CDR2 YSLEER. This CDR3 region has 14 residues. This chain's CDR3 is CASSQDRRGPEQYF. CDR3 DNA: TGCGCCAGCAGCCAAGATAGGAGGGGACCCGAGCAGTACTTC.

Only a few counts were recorded for this clonotype. The rearrangement uses TRBV7-9 and TRBJ2-2; D unclear. CDR3 length equals 14 residues. Germline V CDR1 and CDR2: SEHNR, FQNEAQ (reference sequence). V lost 5 bases and J 4 bases, leaving 11 bases between the germline ends. CDR3 sequence reads: CASSEQTFTGELFF. The CDR3 region has the DNA TGTGCCAGCAGCGAGCAAACTTTCACCGGGGAGCTGTTTTTT.

This clonotype was seen only a few times. The V call is TRBV27, the J call TRBJ2-7, with 8 bases that match TRBD1. CDR1 and CDR2 from the germline V gene are MNHEY and SMNVEV (reference sequence). The CDR3 covers 14 residues. Trimming took 6 bases from V and 4 from J; bases not matched to a gene: 8. CDR3 in DNA: TGTGCCAGCAGCTCCCGGACAGGGCGGTACGAGCAGTACTTC. It codes for CASSSRTGRYEQYF.

The chain uses TRBV29-1 and TRBJ1-5; D is undetermined. Germline lookup yields CDR1 SQVTM and CDR2 ANQGSEA. The CDR3 extends over 14 amino acids. Trimming pared 4 bases from V and 4 bases from J, leaving 14 bases between. The CDR3: CSVVSTDPNQPQHF. The CDR3 nucleotides read TGCAGCGTTGTATCGACGGACCCTAATCAGCCCCAGCATTTT.

The chain combines TRBV15 with TRBJ1-2; 8 bases agree with TRBD1. Germline assignment: CDR1 LNHNV and CDR2 YYDKDF (reference sequence). The CDR3 is 14 residues long. V was pared by 3 bases and J by 8 bases, with 8 bases of the junction left unmatched. The CDR3 sequence: CATSSQTGDKGYTF. DNA of the CDR3: TGTGCCACCAGCAGCCAGACAGGGGACAAGGGCTACACCTTC. The full variable domain, rest sourced from reference TRBV15 and TRBJ1-2, is DAMVIQNPRYQVTQFGKPVTLSCSQTLNHNVMYWYQQKSSQAPKLLFHYYDKDFNNEADTPDNFQSRRPNTSFCFLDIRSPGLGDTAMYLCATSSQTGDKGYTFGSGTRLTVV.

The CDR3 DNA is TGCAGTGCTAGAGATCGAGCTAGCGCCCAAGAGACCCAGTACTTC. Protein: CSARDRASAQETQYF. This rearrangement joins TRBV20-1 to TRBJ2-5; D may be TRBD2 (6 bases). The CDR3 has 15 amino acids. CDR1 is DFQATT and CDR2 is SNEGSKA in the germline V gene (reference sequence). V shed 0 bases and J shed 1 base, with 12 bases lying between them.

This clonotype was detected ten times or more. CDR3: CASSLTGASYNEQFF. CDR3 DNA: TGTGCCAGCAGTTTAACGGGGGCCTCTTACAATGAGCAGTTCTTC. The chain has TRBV12-3 or TRBV12-4 and TRBJ2-1, with D perhaps matching TRBD1 or TRBD2 (6 bases each). CDR3 length equals 15 residues. V lost 2 bases to trimming and J lost 4 bases, with 12 bases between them.

V and J are TRBV30 and TRBJ2-7; 7 bases are shared with TRBD1. CDR1 and CDR2 (germline): GTSNPN, SVGIG (reference sequence). Trimming cost V 2 bases and J 7 bases; bases outside gene matches: 8. This CDR3 is built from 13 residues. The CDR3 DNA reads as TGTGCCTGGAGTAGGGACAGAGGTACGGAGCAGTACTTC. It encodes CAWSRDRGTEQYF.